A single sample is the source of the 23 T cell receptor beta chains below, sequenced in a study of CD8 T cells in Susac syndrome. Random hexamers primed reverse transcription of about 0.45 to 1 ug RNA. TCRdb reprocessed the immunoSEQ multiplex PCR reads via MiXCR and lists one record per CDR3 protein. The sample lists roughly 150,000 distinct CDR3 sequences, roughly 96% seen once, with 0.14% to 0.15% in the top ten. Source material: CD8+ T cells from PBMCs. Source of these receptors: a human donor with multiple sclerosis.

This clonotype occurred once. The chain carries TRBV15 and TRBJ1-1; D unresolved. Germline assignment: CDR1 LNHNV and CDR2 YYDKDF (reference sequence). V shed 7 bases and J shed 1 base, with 10 bases lying between them. This CDR3 spans 13 amino acids. The CDR3 reads CATNADGNTEAFF. The CDR3 bases are TGTGCCACCAACGCGGACGGGAACACTGAAGCTTTCTTT.

V and J are TRBV20-1 and TRBJ2-2; D call uncertain. This CDR3 region has 13 residues. V lost 1 base and J 0 bases, leaving 3 bases between the germline ends. CDR1 is DFQATT, CDR2 SNEGSKA, per germline (reference sequence). This chain's CDR3 is CSARVPNTGELFF. The DNA of the CDR3 is TGCAGTGCTAGAGTCCCGAACACCGGGGAGCTGTTTTTT.

The chain is built from TRBV20-1 and TRBJ2-7, with D perhaps TRBD1 or TRBD2 (5 bases each). The length of the CDR3 is 14 residues. Germline CDR1 and CDR2: DFQATT and SNEGSKA (reference sequence). V gave up 6 bases and J gave up 0 bases, with 15 bases separating them. The CDR3 bases are TGCAGTGCCAGATGGGGGAAGAGCTCCTACGAGCAGTACTTC. As protein: CSARWGKSSYEQYF.

The chain combines TRBV4-1 with TRBJ2-1; 10 bases agree with TRBD2. The trim removed 1 base at V and 3 bases at J, leaving 3 bases unmatched. Germline CDR1 is MGHRA and CDR2 is YSYEKL. This CDR3 comprises 16 residues. CDR3 sequence: CASSQVGLAVYNEQFF. CDR3 coding DNA: TGCGCCAGCAGCCAAGTTGGACTAGCGGTCTACAATGAGCAGTTCTTC.

The chain is built from TRBV19 and TRBJ1-5, with D hard to call. The CDR3 sequence is 15 residues long. Trimming took off 6 bases at V and 0 bases at J, with 12 bases between the two ends. Germline V gene sequence: CDR1 LNHDA, CDR2 SQIVND (reference sequence). The DNA for the CDR3 is TGTGCCAGTAGCATCAGCGGAATTAGCAATCAGCCCCAGCATTTT. Protein: CASSISGISNQPQHF.

This chain uses TRBV5-1 with TRBJ2-5, with TRBD2 as a possible D gene (5 bases). Trimming took off 3 bases at V and 3 bases at J, with 6 bases between the two ends. The germline CDR1 and CDR2 sequences are SGHRS and YFSETQ. The CDR3 is 12 residues long. CDR3 DNA: TGCGCCAGCAGCTACGGGGAAGAGACCCAGTACTTC. It encodes CASSYGEETQYF.

The CDR3: CASSLDSGGGRDTQYF. The CDR3 bases are TGTGCCAGCAGCTTAGACAGCGGGGGGGGACGCGATACGCAGTATTTT. The J gene is TRBJ2-3, the V gene TRBV7-8, with TRBD2 matching over 10 bases. The V gene end was trimmed by 1 base and the J gene end by 6 bases; junction bases not matched to a gene: 7. This CDR3 is 16 amino acids long. The V gene's germline CDR1 is SGHVS and CDR2 FQNEAQ.

This chain uses TRBV2 with TRBJ1-5; D gene unclear. V was trimmed by 4 bases and J by 4 bases, leaving 11 bases between them. Germline CDR1 is SNHLY and CDR2 is FYNNEI. The CDR3 is made up of 14 amino acids. The CDR3 here is CASSVRGWNQPQHF. In nucleotides, the CDR3 is TGTGCCAGCAGTGTCCGGGGTTGGAATCAGCCCCAGCATTTT.

The V gene is TRBV29-1, the J gene TRBJ2-1; TRBD1 aligns across 9 bases. V lost 3 bases and J lost 6; bases outside the gene matches: 6. The germline V gene has CDR1 SQVTM and CDR2 ANQGSEA. There are 14 residues in the CDR3. The CDR3 region has the DNA TGCAGCGTTGACTCCGGGACAGGGACCAATGAGCAGTTCTTC. Protein: CSVDSGTGTNEQFF.

The chain has TRBV24-1 and TRBJ2-1; TRBD1 might be the D (6 bases). Germline loops: CDR1 KGHDR, CDR2 SFDVKD. The CDR3 contains 15 residues. V was clipped by 5 bases and J by 0 bases, with 10 bases between them. CDR3 region: CATSVTGSSYNEQFF. CDR3 nucleotides: TGTGCCACCAGTGTAACAGGGAGCTCCTACAATGAGCAGTTCTTC.

The V and J genes are TRBV13 and TRBJ2-1, with 10 bases lining up with TRBD2. Germline assignment: CDR1 PRHDT and CDR2 FYEKMQ (reference sequence). With V trimmed by 5 bases and J by 5 bases, 6 bases remained unmatched. The CDR3 is 15 residues long. CDR3 in DNA: TGTGCCAGCAGCCCGGGACTAGCGCCAAACAATGAGCAGTTCTTC. Translating it yields CASSPGLAPNNEQFF.

V usage is TRBV3-1 and J usage is TRBJ2-7; D tentatively reads TRBD1 or TRBD2 (5 bases each). V was clipped by 6 bases and J by 6 bases, with 15 bases between them. The CDR3 has 13 amino acids. Germline V gives CDR1 LGHDT, CDR2 YNNKEL (reference sequence). In DNA, the CDR3 is TGTGCCAGCAGTAATGGGGGTTTGCGCGAGCAGTACGTC. The encoded protein is CASSNGGLREQYV.

The chain employs TRBV30 and TRBJ1-2; D is possibly TRBD1 (6 bases). V gave up 3 bases and J gave up 3 bases, with 11 bases separating them. The CDR3 has 13 residues. Germline V CDR1 and CDR2: GTSNPN, SVGIG (reference sequence). CDR3 residues: CAWRSTGHYGYTF. The CDR3 coding sequence is TGTGCCTGGAGGTCGACAGGACACTATGGCTACACCTTC. The entire variable domain, with the rest obtained from reference TRBV30 and TRBJ1-2, is as follows: SQTIHQWPATLVQPVGSPLSLECTVEGTSNPNLYWYRQAAGRGLQLLFYSVGIGQISSEVPQNLSASRPQDRQFILSSKKLLLSDSGFYLCAWRSTGHYGYTFGSGTRLTVV.

The rearrangement joins TRBV24-1 to TRBJ2-3; weak D call: TRBD1 (6 bases). The CDR3 totals 14 residues. From germline, CDR1 is KGHDR and CDR2 SFDVKD. V lost 3 bases, J lost 6 bases, and 12 bases lay in between. DNA for the CDR3: TGTGCCACCAGTGATGTTACAGGGTCGGATACGCAGTATTTT. Amino acids: CATSDVTGSDTQYF.

This chain connects TRBV7-9 to TRBJ2-1; no reliable D call. The V and J ends lost 3 bases and 9 bases respectively, with 18 bases between them. This CDR3 has 15 residues. Germline V gives CDR1 SEHNR, CDR2 FQNEAQ (reference sequence). CDR3 coding DNA: TGTGCCAGCAGCTTGGGCCCCGGGCCTGTAGGTGAGCAGTTCTTC. The encoded protein is CASSLGPGPVGEQFF. Combining the CDR3 with reference TRBV7-9 and TRBJ2-1 gives the whole variable domain DTGVSQNPRHKITKRGQNVTFRCDPISEHNRLYWYRQTLGQGPEFLTYFQNEAQLEKSRLLSDRFSAERPKGSFSTLEIQRTEQGDSAMYLCASSLGPGPVGEQFFGPGTRLTVL.

This sequence joins TRBV29-1 and TRBJ2-5, with D perhaps matching TRBD1 or TRBD2 (5 bases each). Trimming shortened V by 1 base and J by 10 bases, and 22 bases separated the two germline ends. The CDR3 extends over 15 amino acids. The germline CDR1 and CDR2 sequences are SQVTM and ANQGSEA. The CDR3 loop reads CSVEGPQGEGFGQYF. The CDR3, as DNA: TGCAGCGTTGAAGGTCCGCAGGGAGAAGGTTTCGGCCAGTACTTC.

The chain couples TRBV30 to TRBJ1-5; no reliable D call. Germline values: CDR1 GTSNPN, CDR2 SVGIG (reference sequence). The length of the CDR3 is 12 residues. Deletions cut 1 base from V and 4 bases from J, with 5 bases between. In DNA form, the CDR3 reads TGTGCCTGGAGTGGGGGTAATCAGCCCCAGCATTTT. Residues: CAWSGGNQPQHF.

The CDR3 DNA is TGTGCCAGCAGTTTTCCCGACGGGGCAGAGACCCAGTACTTC. As protein: CASSFPDGAETQYF. The rearrangement links TRBV6-2 or TRBV6-3 to TRBJ2-5; TRBD1 or TRBD2 may be the D gene (5 bases each). This CDR3 spans 14 amino acids. V was pared by 4 bases and J by 4 bases, with 13 bases between. The germline CDR1 and CDR2 sequences are MNHEY and SVGEGT.

The V and J genes are TRBV12-3 or TRBV12-4 and TRBJ2-1, with D perhaps matching TRBD2 (7 bases). V lost 5 bases and J lost 4, with 12 bases in between. The CDR3 has 14 residues. The CDR3 DNA reads as TGTGCCAGCAGTCCGGGGGGCCGGTACAATGAGCAGTTCTTC. Amino acids: CASSPGGRYNEQFF.

The chain joins TRBV30 to TRBJ2-3; possibly TRBD1 for D (5 bases). The CDR3 extends over 13 amino acids. Germline CDR1 reads GTSNPN; CDR2 reads SVGIG (reference sequence). The V and J ends lost 3 bases and 3 bases respectively, with 10 bases between them. The CDR3 protein is CAWSPQGTDTQYF. In DNA, the CDR3 is TGTGCCTGGAGCCCCCAGGGAACAGATACGCAGTATTTT.

The rearrangement joins TRBV9 to TRBJ1-5; D is perhaps TRBD1 (6 bases). From germline, CDR1 is SGDLS and CDR2 YYNGEE. With 7 bases removed from V and 5 bases from J, the gap between germline ends came to 10 bases. The CDR3 loop spans 12 amino acids. CDR3 sequence: CASGGLDQPQHF. In nucleotides, the CDR3 is TGTGCCAGCGGGGGCCTTGATCAGCCCCAGCATTTT.

The rearrangement links TRBV3-1 to TRBJ2-7; 7 nucleotides align to TRBD1. V was pared by 4 bases and J by 2 bases, with 5 bases of the junction left unmatched. The CDR3 runs 14 residues. Germline loops: CDR1 LGHDT, CDR2 YNNKEL (reference sequence). For the CDR3, the DNA is TGTGCCAGCAGCCGGTGGGACAGCCCCTACGAGCAGTACGTC. Its translation: CASSRWDSPYEQYV.

This clonotype is a singleton in its sample. The chain joins TRBV29-1 to TRBJ1-2; 10 bases agree with TRBD1. Trimming removed 4 bases from V and 0 bases from J; junction bases left unmatched: 5. Germline values: CDR1 SQVTM, CDR2 ANQGSEA. The CDR3 is made up of 15 amino acids. The CDR3, as DNA: TGCAGCGTTGCGGACAGGGGGTCCTCTAACTATGGCTACACCTTC. Protein sequence: CSVADRGSSNYGYTF.